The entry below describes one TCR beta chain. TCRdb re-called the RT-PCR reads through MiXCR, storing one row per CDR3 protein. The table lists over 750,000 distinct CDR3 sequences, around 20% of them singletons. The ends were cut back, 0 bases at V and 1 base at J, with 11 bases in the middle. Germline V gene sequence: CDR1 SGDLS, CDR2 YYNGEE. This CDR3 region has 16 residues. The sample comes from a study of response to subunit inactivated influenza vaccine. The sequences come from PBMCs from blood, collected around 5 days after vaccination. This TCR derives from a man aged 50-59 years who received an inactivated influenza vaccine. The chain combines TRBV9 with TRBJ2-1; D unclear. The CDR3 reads CASSVEASISYNEQFF. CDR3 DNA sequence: TGTGCCAGCAGCGTAGAGGCTTCGATATCCTACAATGAGCAGTTCTTC.